This TCR beta chain was recovered during a study of T cells in Graves' hyperthyroidism and ophthalmopathy (dated by TCRdb to the late 2010s). As for the study more broadly: Peripheral blood samples were taken at initial diagnosis, before any treatment was given. Thyroid tissue and blood T-cell repertoires from several Graves' hyperthyroidism patients were also compared in the study. The paper describes TCR Vbeta CDR3 sequencing of 120 to 150 peripheral blood samples, made up of under 50 ophthalmopathy patients, 70 to 75 hyperthyroidism patients and 17 progressor patients. An independent validation cohort of 18 to 20 hyperthyroidism patients and 15 or so patients who later progressed to ophthalmopathy tested prospective prediction of ophthalmopathy. TCR V-J signatures able to tell the groups apart were searched for in a discovery cohort of about a hundred patients, of whom more than 40 had Graves' ophthalmopathy and under 65 had stable Graves' hyperthyroidism. After blood sampling, hyperthyroidism patients were treated with methimazole at a starting dose of 30 mg daily, and ophthalmopathy patients were treated with high-dose intravenous methylprednisolone. For training and testing, the 100 or so patients in the discovery cohort were randomly divided in a 7:3 ratio. On the study overall, not on this receptor specifically: Sample size was not statistically predetermined, and investigators were not blinded to group allocation. Blood samples also contained most of the expanded thyroid clonotypes (frequency above 0.001), which suggests that blood repertoires may reflect thyroid immune responses. In cross-validation, a model built on a 13 V-J signature told ophthalmopathy apart from stable hyperthyroidism with 87.88% sensitivity and approximately 84% specificity, and in testing the same model reached 80%/75%. During validation, the model predicted progression to ophthalmopathy a median of about 6.5 months ahead of onset, with almost 71% sensitivity and almost 75% specificity.

The table lists this clonotype with many counts. Its antigen is currently not known. The input lacks base qualities; no much larger clone sits a single base away. The CDR3 covers 14 residues, taking in both the cysteine and the phenylalanine. Of the read, only the CDR3 DNA is kept; its 42 bases are in frame from base 1. For CDR1 and CDR2, the germline V gene lists SNHLY and FYNNEI. Trimming at the junction amounts to 3 bases on V and 9 bases on J, and the germline ends lie 15 bases apart. The TCR beta CDR3 regions were amplified from the RNA transcripts. A first-round RT-PCR of the TCR CDR3 used the HTBI primer set with the Qiagen OneStep RT-PCR kit. The libraries were constructed in a second round of multiplex PCR and then size-selected and purified. Libraries were sequenced paired-end with 100 bp reads on an Illumina HiSeq2000. In the paper's pipeline: SOAPnuke was used to process the raw data, throwing out any read that contained adapters or uncalled bases, had a mean Phred below 15, or lacked an exact constant-primer or identifier match. COPE v1.2.5 was used to merge the high-quality paired reads, and each unique nucleotide sequence was defined as a clonotype. Clonotypes were aligned to IMGT TRBV, TRBD and TRBJ reference segments using MiTCR v1.1. Analysis was restricted to V-J combinations with a frequency above 0.0001, which covered roughly 99% of repertoires. The TCS score was defined as F50 (clonal expansion) divided by E x V (chaos), with BLOSUM62-based TCRdist calculated between CDR3 peptides within each V-J. Welch's t-statistics and random forest reduced several hundred V-J features to around 14, which were used in a naive Bayes classifier (R e1071). TCRdb applied fastp at Q25 and MiXCR to the public reads, then kept only in-frame beta chains. Merged by CDR3 protein, the rows form single entries marked with the most common genes and DNA. For this entry, the V and J calls and clone size follow TCRdb and not the study's own pipeline. The sample table shows about 360,000 distinct CDR3 sequences, and 15% to 20% are seen once. Jointly, the top ten make up 3.7% of the sample.

Stable Graves' hyperthyroidism was defined as the absence of progression to ophthalmopathy over 18 months of follow-up. Hyperthyroidism patients were aged 18 to 65 years and newly diagnosed, with disease duration of less than 2 months. Any patient with an uncontrolled infection, another autoimmune disease, pregnancy or lactation was excluded. Clinical symptoms, serum thyroxine and TRAb, thyroid ultrasound, and orbital computed tomography formed the basis for the diagnoses. Ficoll-Paque density gradient centrifugation was used to isolate PBMCs from about 9.4 ml of fresh peripheral blood. Total RNA was extracted with Trizol reagent, and quality was checked on an Agilent 2100 Bioanalyzer.

This TCR was recovered from a woman in her late teens or twenties with Graves' hyperthyroidism. Sequenced sample: blood. Rearrangement joined TRBV2 to TRBJ1-5, with the D gene call left open. The CDR3: CASSESFVNWPQHF. Here is the DNA: TGTGCCAGCAGTGAGTCGTTCGTTAATTGGCCCCAGCATTTT.